This T cell receptor beta chain was sequenced for a study of blood T cell repertoires in COVID-19. There are 14 residues in the CDR3. Measured with immunoSEQ multiplex PCR; TCRdb has only the in-frame clones, and not every one. The sample has more than 250,000 clones; roughly nine tenths are singletons. Material: peripheral blood. The TCR originated in a young man who had recovered from COVID-19. The rearrangement links TRBV21-1 to TRBJ2-7; the table's D call, TRBD1, was not checked against the DNA. TRBV21-1 is a known pseudogene. The CDR3 sequence is CASSRETGGYEQYF. The CDR3 DNA follows: TGTGCCAGCAGCAGGGAGACAGGGGGCTACGAGCAGTACTTC.